These 12 T cell receptor beta chains came from one sample sequenced in a study of cytomegalovirus exposure and HLA in healthy donors. TCRdb keeps only in-frame clones here, not all; method: immunoSEQ multiplex PCR. The sample shows about 150,000 clones, around 88% of them seen only once. The sample comprised PBMCs. The receptors come from a young man in good health and CMV-seropositive.

This sequence joins TRBV27 and TRBJ1-2, with D uncertain. This CDR3 has 14 amino acids. CDR1 is MNHEY and CDR2 is SMNVEV in the germline V gene (reference sequence). Trimming removed 3 bases at V and 4 bases at J, with 12 bases between. CDR3 DNA sequence: TGTGCCAGCAGTTTTGAGGGTTTGGGCTATGGCTACACCTTC. It yields the protein CASSFEGLGYGYTF.

The J gene is TRBJ1-4, the V gene TRBV6-6; D is perhaps TRBD1 (6 bases). The V end lost 5 bases, the J end lost 14 bases, and 21 bases lay between the germline ends. Germline CDR1 is MNHNY and CDR2 is SVGAGI (reference sequence). The CDR3 sequence is 14 residues long. CDR3 protein: CASSRRGNEGVLFF. As DNA, the CDR3 is TGTGCCAGCAGTCGCAGGGGTAATGAAGGAGTGCTGTTTTTT.

This chain joins TRBV15 and TRBJ2-7, with D possibly being TRBD2 (7 bases). The ends were cut back, 1 base at V and 0 bases at J, with 10 bases in the middle. The CDR3 loop spans 15 amino acids. Germline CDR1 LNHNV, CDR2 YYDKDF (reference sequence). The CDR3 loop reads CATSRGGGPSYEQYF. The DNA for the CDR3 is TGTGCCACCAGCAGAGGGGGGGGGCCCTCCTACGAGCAGTACTTC.

The rearrangement joins TRBV4-1 to TRBJ2-4; 7 nucleotides align to TRBD2. The V gene end was trimmed by 4 bases and the J gene end by 0 bases; junction bases not matched to a gene: 9. In germline, CDR1 is MGHRA, CDR2 YSYEKL. The CDR3 runs 17 residues. CDR3 in DNA: TGCGCCAGCAGCCTGCCCTGGACTAGTTTAGCCAAAAACATTCAGTACTTC. It specifies CASSLPWTSLAKNIQYF.

The V and J genes are TRBV7-2 and TRBJ1-1, with D uncertain. V dropped 1 base and J dropped 5 bases, with 11 bases sitting between them. The CDR3 is 14 residues long. Germline assignment: CDR1 SGHTA and CDR2 FQGNSA. The CDR3 here is CASSLGSSRTEAFF. CDR3 in DNA: TGTGCCAGCAGCTTAGGTTCTAGTCGAACTGAAGCTTTCTTT. The full variable domain, rest sourced from reference TRBV7-2 and TRBJ1-1, is GAGVSQSPSNKVTEKGKDVELRCDPISGHTALYWYRQSLGQGLEFLIYFQGNSAPDKSGLPSDRFSAERTGGSVSTLTIQRTQQEDSAVYLCASSLGSSRTEAFFGQGTRLTVV.

This clone was seen more than once but under ten times. The chain couples TRBV10-1 to TRBJ2-1; D is undetermined. V lost 9 bases to trimming and J lost 6 bases, with 9 bases between them. Germline values: CDR1 WNHNN, CDR2 SYGVQD (reference sequence). This CDR3 region has 11 residues. The CDR3 loop is CASKEPNEQFF. The DNA of the CDR3 is TGCGCCAGTAAGGAGCCCAATGAGCAGTTCTTC.

J is TRBJ2-7 and V is TRBV27; 7 nucleotides line up with TRBD2. The germline V gene encodes CDR1 MNHEY and CDR2 SMNVEV (reference sequence). CDR3 size: 14 residues. J gave up 0 bases and V 5 bases, and 4 bases lay outside the gene matches. DNA of the CDR3: TGTGCCAGCAGTCTAGCGGTCCTCTCCTACGAGCAGTACTTC. As protein: CASSLAVLSYEQYF.

CDR3 nucleotides: TGTGCCAGCAGTGCCATGGACAGGGCGCCCGAGCAGTACTTC. This gives the protein CASSAMDRAPEQYF. J is TRBJ2-7 and V is TRBV25-1, with 8 bases aligning to TRBD1. V lost 4 bases and J lost 6; bases outside the gene matches: 8. The germline V gene encodes CDR1 MGHDK and CDR2 SYGVNS. This CDR3 comprises 14 residues.

The chain uses TRBV7-3 and TRBJ1-5; 8 bases line up with TRBD1. V lost 4 bases and J lost 6; bases outside the gene matches: 17. This CDR3 is built from 18 residues. CDR1 and CDR2 (germline): SGHTA, FQGTGA. The DNA for the CDR3 is TGTGCCAGCAGCTCCGCGACCGTGGGGCAGGGGGCCGGTCAGCCCCAGCATTTT. Translation gives CASSSATVGQGAGQPQHF.

This clone was seen a single time. The chain joins TRBV7-8 to TRBJ2-3; TRBD2 matches at 9 bases. The length of the CDR3 is 16 residues. CDR1 SGHVS and CDR2 FQNEAQ come from the germline V gene. The V and J ends lost 3 bases and 2 bases, in that order; junction bases with no gene match: 6. The CDR3 DNA follows: TGTGCCAGCAGCTTCGAGGCGGGGGGGGCCACAGATACGCAGTATTTT. This translates into CASSFEAGGATDTQYF.

This chain links TRBV7-9 with TRBJ2-2; the D gene is possibly TRBD2 (5 bases). The V gene's germline CDR1 is SEHNR and CDR2 FQNEAQ (reference sequence). V was trimmed by 3 bases and J by 5 bases, leaving 13 bases between them. The CDR3 spans 15 residues. Here the CDR3 DNA reads TGTGCCAGCAGCTTCGGGAAAAGCCCGACCGGGGAGCTGTTTTTT. It is translated as CASSFGKSPTGELFF.

The CDR3 loop is CASSFPGRAYQPQHF. CDR3 bases: TGTGCCAGCAGCTTCCCAGGCAGAGCCTATCAGCCCCAGCATTTT. The rearrangement uses TRBV7-7 and TRBJ1-5; D gene unclear. CDR1 and CDR2 from the germline V gene are SSHAT and FNYEAQ (reference sequence). The CDR3 is made up of 15 amino acids. V dropped 3 bases and J dropped 5 bases, with 14 bases sitting between them. Drawing the rest from reference TRBV7-7 and TRBJ1-5, the complete variable domain is GAGVSQSPRYKVTKRGQDVTLRCDPISSHATLYWYQQALGQGPEFLTYFNYEAQPDKSGLPSDRFSAERPEGSISTLTIQRTEQRDSAMYRCASSFPGRAYQPQHFGDGTRLSIL.